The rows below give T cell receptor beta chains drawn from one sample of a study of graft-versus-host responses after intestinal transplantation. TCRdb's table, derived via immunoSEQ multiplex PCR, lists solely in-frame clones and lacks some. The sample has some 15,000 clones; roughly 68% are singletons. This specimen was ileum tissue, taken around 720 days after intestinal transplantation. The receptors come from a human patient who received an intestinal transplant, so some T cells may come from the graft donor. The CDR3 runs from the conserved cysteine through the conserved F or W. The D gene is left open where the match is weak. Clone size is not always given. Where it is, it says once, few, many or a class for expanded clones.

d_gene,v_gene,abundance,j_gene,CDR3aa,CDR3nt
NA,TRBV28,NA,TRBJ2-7,CASSYYYEQYF,TGTGCCAGCAGTTATTATTACGAGCAGTACTTC
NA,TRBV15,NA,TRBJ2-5,CATSRGNPAETQYF,TGTGCCACCAGCAGAGGGAACCCGGCAGAGACCCAGTACTTC
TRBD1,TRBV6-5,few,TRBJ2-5,CASSLLQGGETQYF,TGTGCCAGCAGTTTACTACAGGGGGGAGAGACCCAGTACTTC
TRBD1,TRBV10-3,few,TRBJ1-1,CAIKQGVTGNTEAFF,TGTGCCATCAAGCAGGGGGTGACAGGGAACACTGAAGCTTTCTTT
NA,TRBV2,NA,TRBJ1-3,CASVVSGNTIYF,TGTGCCAGCGTTGTTTCTGGAAACACCATATATTTT
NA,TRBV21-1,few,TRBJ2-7,CASSPPRSEQYF,TGTGCCAGCAGCCCTCCGAGGTCAGAGCAGTACTTC
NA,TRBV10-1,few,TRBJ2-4,CASSEGRTLDIQYF,TGCGCCAGCAGTGAGGGCAGGACGCTGGACATTCAGTACTTC
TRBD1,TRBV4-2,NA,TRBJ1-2,CASSQDPGTGTNYGYTF,TGTGCCAGCAGCCAAGATCCTGGGACAGGGACCAACTATGGCTACACCTTC
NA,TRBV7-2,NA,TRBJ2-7,CASSLAGTSSYEQYF,TGTGCCAGCAGCTTAGCAGGCACCAGCTCCTACGAGCAGTACTTC
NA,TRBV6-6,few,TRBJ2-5,CASSYSRLGETQYF,TGTGCCAGCAGTTACTCCCGCCTGGGAGAGACCCAGTACTTC
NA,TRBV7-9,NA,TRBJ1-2,CASSLSFPGAGYTF,TGTGCCAGCAGCTTAAGCTTTCCGGGGGCGGGCTACACCTTC
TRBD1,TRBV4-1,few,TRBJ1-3,CASSPQGLPGNTIYF,TGCGCCAGCAGCCCACAGGGGCTGCCTGGAAACACCATATATTTT
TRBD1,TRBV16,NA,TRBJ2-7,CASSHVPGQYASYEQYF,TGTGCCAGCAGTCACGTCCCGGGACAGTATGCCTCCTACGAGCAGTACTTC
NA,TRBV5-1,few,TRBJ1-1,CASTETRAGNTEAFF,TGTGCCAGCACCGAAACCAGGGCGGGGAACACTGAAGCTTTCTTT
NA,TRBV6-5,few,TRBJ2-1,CASSYSLGPDNEQFF,TGTGCCAGCAGTTACTCGTTGGGCCCCGACAATGAGCAGTTCTTC
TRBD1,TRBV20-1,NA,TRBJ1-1,CSARVAGGAFF,TGCAGTGCTAGAGTGGCAGGGGGAGCTTTCTTT
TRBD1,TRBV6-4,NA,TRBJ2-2,CASSTEPGQANTGELFF,TGTGCCAGCAGCACAGAACCGGGACAGGCGAACACCGGGGAGCTGTTTTTT
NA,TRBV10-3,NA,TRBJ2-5,CAISDALWEQYF,TGTGCCATCAGTGACGCGTTGTGGGAGCAGTACTTC
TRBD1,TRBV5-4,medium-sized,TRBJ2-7,CASSLDGGQGAREQYF,TGTGCCAGCAGCTTAGACGGGGGACAGGGAGCAAGGGAGCAGTACTTC
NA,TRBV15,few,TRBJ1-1,CATSRDRWNTEAFF,TGTGCCACCAGCAGAGATCGGTGGAACACTGAAGCTTTCTTT
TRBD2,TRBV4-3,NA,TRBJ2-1,CASSQDRQGGDNEQFF,TGCGCCAGCAGCCAAGATAGGCAGGGAGGGGACAATGAGCAGTTCTTC
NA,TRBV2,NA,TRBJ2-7,CASIPGGLKYEQYF,TGTGCCAGCATCCCAGGAGGGCTTAAATACGAGCAGTACTTC
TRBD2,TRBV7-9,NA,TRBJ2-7,CASRQTSGSTYEQYF,TGTGCCAGCAGGCAGACTAGCGGGAGTACCTACGAGCAGTACTTC
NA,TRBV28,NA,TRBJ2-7,CATKRGGQSSYEQYF,TGTGCCACCAAACGGGGCGGCCAAAGCTCCTACGAGCAGTACTTC
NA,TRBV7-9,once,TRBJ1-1,CASSLEVGGAFF,TGTGCCAGCAGCTTAGAAGTAGGTGGAGCTTTCTTT
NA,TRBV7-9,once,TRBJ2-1,CASSLGVLISNNEQFF,TGTGCCAGCAGCTTAGGGGTCCTCATCTCAAACAATGAGCAGTTCTTC
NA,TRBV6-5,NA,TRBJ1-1,CASSPPLNTEAFF,TGTGCCAGCAGTCCTCCCCTGAACACTGAAGCTTTCTTT
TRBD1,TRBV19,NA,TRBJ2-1,CASSTDRGPYNEQFF,TGTGCCAGTAGTACCGACAGGGGGCCCTACAATGAGCAGTTCTTC
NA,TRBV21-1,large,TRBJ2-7,CASSPSRGFSYEQYF,TGTGCCAGCAGCCCCTCGCGGGGGTTCTCCTACGAGCAGTACTTC
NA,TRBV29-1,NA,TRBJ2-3,CSVEGGQGITDTQYF,TGCAGCGTTGAAGGAGGGCAGGGAATTACAGATACGCAGTATTTT
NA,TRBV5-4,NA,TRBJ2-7,CASSPKGGGYEQYF,TGTGCCAGCAGCCCCAAGGGGGGGGGCTACGAGCAGTACTTC
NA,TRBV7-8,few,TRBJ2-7,CASSLSVVPYEQYF,TGTGCCAGCAGCTTAAGTGTAGTACCGTACGAGCAGTACTTC
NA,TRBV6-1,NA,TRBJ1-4,CASSELGDANEKLFF,TGTGCCAGCAGTGAATTAGGGGACGCGAATGAAAAACTGTTTTTT
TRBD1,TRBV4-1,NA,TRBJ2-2,CASSPRQGVRSGELFF,TGCGCCAGCAGCCCACGTCAGGGGGTTAGATCCGGGGAGCTGTTTTTT
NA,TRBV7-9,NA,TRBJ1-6,CASSSHGTADSPLHF,TGTGCCAGCAGCTCTCACGGGACGGCAGATTCACCCCTCCACTTT
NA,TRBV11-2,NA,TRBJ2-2,CASTLTLGTGELFF,TGTGCCAGCACCCTTACCTTAGGTACCGGGGAGCTGTTTTTT
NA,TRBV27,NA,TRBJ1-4,CASSLFGPGREKLFF,TGTGCCAGCAGTTTATTTGGGCCAGGGCGAGAAAAACTGTTTTTT
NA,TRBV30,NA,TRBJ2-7,CAWSVHGPVSYEQYF,TGTGCCTGGAGTGTACATGGGCCGGTCTCCTACGAGCAGTACTTC
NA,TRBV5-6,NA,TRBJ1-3,CASSSRASGNTIYF,TGTGCCAGCAGCTCAAGGGCGTCAGGAAACACCATATATTTT
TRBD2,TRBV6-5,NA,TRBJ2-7,CASSYASGGPYEQYF,TGTGCCAGCAGTTACGCTAGCGGGGGCCCCTACGAGCAGTACTTC
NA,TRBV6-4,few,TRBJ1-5,CASSDSAGGNQPQHF,TGTGCCAGCAGTGACTCGGCAGGGGGCAATCAGCCCCAGCATTTT
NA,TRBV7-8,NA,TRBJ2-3,CASSLREYADTQYF,TGTGCCAGCAGCTTAAGAGAATACGCAGATACGCAGTATTTT
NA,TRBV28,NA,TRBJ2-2,CASRGPTNTGELFF,TGTGCCAGCAGGGGGCCTACGAACACCGGGGAGCTGTTTTTT
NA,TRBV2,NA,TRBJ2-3,CASSLTTDTQYF,TGTGCCAGCAGCTTGACCACAGATACGCAGTATTTT
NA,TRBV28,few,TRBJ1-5,CASSFFPSNQPQHF,TGTGCCAGCAGTTTCTTTCCTAGCAATCAGCCCCAGCATTTT
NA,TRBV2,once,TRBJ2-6,CASSEKVPPSGANVLTF,TGTGCCAGCAGTGAAAAAGTTCCGCCCTCTGGGGCCAACGTCCTGACTTTC
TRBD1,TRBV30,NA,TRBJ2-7,CAWSTGQGDYEQYF,TGTGCCTGGAGTACGGGGCAGGGGGACTACGAGCAGTACTTC
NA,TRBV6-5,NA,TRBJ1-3,CASSYNSGNTIYF,TGTGCCAGCAGTTACAACTCTGGAAACACCATATATTTT
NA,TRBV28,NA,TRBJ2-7,CASGGGGSSYEQYF,TGTGCCAGCGGCGGGGGCGGTAGCTCCTACGAGCAGTACTTC
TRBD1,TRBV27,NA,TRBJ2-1,CASSGQGRGNEQFF,TGTGCCAGCAGTGGACAGGGTAGAGGCAATGAGCAGTTCTTC
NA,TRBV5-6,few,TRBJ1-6,CASSSGARSSPLHF,TGTGCCAGCAGCTCGGGGGCGCGGAGTTCACCCCTCCACTTT
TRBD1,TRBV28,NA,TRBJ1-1,CASSRFSWDRVLAFF,TGTGCCAGCAGCCGGTTCAGTTGGGACAGGGTTTTGGCTTTCTTT
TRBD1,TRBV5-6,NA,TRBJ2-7,CASSLAPGQGVYEQYF,TGTGCCAGCAGCTTGGCCCCGGGACAGGGGGTGTACGAGCAGTACTTC